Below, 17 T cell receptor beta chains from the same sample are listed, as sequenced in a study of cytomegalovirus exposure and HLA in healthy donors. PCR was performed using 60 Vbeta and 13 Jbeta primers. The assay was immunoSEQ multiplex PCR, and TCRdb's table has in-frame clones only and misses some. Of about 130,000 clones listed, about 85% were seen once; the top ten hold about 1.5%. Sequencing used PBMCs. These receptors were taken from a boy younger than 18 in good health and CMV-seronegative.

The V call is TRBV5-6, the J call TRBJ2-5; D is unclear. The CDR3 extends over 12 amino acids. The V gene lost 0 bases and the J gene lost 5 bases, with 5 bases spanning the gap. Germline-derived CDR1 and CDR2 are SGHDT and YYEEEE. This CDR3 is CASSLGSETQYF. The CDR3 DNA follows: TGTGCCAGCAGCTTGGGCAGTGAGACCCAGTACTTC.

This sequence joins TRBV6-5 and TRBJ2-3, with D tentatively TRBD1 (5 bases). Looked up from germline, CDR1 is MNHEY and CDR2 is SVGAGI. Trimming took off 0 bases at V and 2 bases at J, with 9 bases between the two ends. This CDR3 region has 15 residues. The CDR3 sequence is CASSYSGHNTDTQYF. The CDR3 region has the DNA TGTGCCAGCAGTTACTCCGGACATAACACAGATACGCAGTATTTT.

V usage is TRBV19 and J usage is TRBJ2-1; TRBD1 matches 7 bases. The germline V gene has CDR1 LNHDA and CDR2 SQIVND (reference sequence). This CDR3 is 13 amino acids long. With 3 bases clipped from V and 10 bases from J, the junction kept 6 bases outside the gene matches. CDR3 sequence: CASSMFRGSEQFF. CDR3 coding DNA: TGTGCCAGTAGTATGTTCAGGGGGTCAGAGCAGTTCTTC. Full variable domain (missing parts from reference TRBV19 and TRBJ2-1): DGGITQSPKYLFRKEGQNVTLSCEQNLNHDAMYWYRQDPGQGLRLIYYSQIVNDFQKGDIAEGYSVSREKKESFPLTVTSAQKNPTAFYLCASSMFRGSEQFFGPGTRLTVL.

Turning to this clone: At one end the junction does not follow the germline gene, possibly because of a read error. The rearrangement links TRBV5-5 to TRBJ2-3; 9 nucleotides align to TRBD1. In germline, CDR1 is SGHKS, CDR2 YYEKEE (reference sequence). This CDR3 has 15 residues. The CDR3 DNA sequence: TGTGCCAGCAGGTTGGGACAGGGTGGGACAGATACGCAGTATTTT. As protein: CASRLGQGGTDTQYF.

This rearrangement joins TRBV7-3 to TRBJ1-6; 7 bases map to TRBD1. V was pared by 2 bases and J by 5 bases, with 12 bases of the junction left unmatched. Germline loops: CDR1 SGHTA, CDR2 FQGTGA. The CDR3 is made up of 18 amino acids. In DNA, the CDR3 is TGTGCCAGCAGCTTATTACCCCCGACAGGGTTAAATAATTCACCCCTCCACTTT. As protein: CASSLLPPTGLNNSPLHF.

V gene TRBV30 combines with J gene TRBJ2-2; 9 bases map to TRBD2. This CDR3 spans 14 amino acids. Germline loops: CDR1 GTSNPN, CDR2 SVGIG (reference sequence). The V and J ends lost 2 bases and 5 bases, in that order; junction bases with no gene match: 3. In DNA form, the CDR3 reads TGTGCCTGGAGTCTGGGACTAGCAACCGGGGAGCTGTTTTTT. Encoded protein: CAWSLGLATGELFF. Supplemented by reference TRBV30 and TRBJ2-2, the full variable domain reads SQTIHQWPATLVQPVGSPLSLECTVEGTSNPNLYWYRQAAGRGLQLLFYSVGIGQISSEVPQNLSASRPQDRQFILSSKKLLLSDSGFYLCAWSLGLATGELFFGEGSRLTVL.

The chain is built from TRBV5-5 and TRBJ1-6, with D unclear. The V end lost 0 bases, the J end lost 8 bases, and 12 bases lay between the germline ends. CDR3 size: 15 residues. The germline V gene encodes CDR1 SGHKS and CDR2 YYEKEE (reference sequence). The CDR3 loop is CASSLEASDYSPLHF. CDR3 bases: TGTGCCAGCAGCTTGGAGGCCAGCGACTATTCACCCCTCCACTTT.

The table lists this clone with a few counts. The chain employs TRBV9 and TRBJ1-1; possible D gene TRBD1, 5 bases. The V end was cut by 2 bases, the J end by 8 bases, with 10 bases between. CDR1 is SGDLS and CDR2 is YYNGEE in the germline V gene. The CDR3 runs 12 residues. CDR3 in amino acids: CASSVIRGEAFF. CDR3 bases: TGTGCCAGCAGCGTTATCCGGGGGGAAGCTTTCTTT.

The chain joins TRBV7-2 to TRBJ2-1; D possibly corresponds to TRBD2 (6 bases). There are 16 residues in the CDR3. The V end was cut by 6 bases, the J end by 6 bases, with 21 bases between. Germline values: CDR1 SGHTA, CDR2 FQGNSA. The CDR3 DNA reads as TGTGCCAGCAGTAAAAATAGGGGACTTTACGGCAATGAGCAGTTCTTC. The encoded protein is CASSKNRGLYGNEQFF.

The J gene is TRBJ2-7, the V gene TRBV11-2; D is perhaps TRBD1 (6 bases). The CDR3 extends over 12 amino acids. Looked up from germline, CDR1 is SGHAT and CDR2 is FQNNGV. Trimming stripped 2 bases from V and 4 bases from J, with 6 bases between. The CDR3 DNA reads TGTGCCAGCAGCTTAACAGGGTACGAGCAGTACTTC. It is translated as CASSLTGYEQYF.

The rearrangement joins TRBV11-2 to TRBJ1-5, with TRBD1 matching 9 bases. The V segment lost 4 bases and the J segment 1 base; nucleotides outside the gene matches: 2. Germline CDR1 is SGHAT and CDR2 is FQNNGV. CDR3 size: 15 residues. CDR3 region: CASSWGQGSNQPQHF. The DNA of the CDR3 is TGTGCCAGCAGCTGGGGACAGGGAAGCAATCAGCCCCAGCATTTT.

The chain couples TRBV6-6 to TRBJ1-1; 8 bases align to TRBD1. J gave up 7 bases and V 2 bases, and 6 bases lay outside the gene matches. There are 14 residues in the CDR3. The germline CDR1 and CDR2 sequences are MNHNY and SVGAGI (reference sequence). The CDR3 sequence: CASSYRTGSGEAFF. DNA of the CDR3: TGTGCCAGCAGTTACCGGACAGGGAGCGGTGAAGCTTTCTTT.

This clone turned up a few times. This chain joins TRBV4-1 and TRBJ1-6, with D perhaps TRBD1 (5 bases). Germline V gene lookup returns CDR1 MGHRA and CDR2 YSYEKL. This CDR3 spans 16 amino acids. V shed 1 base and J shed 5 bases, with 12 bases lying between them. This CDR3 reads CASSQVQGTNNSPLHF. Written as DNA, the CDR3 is TGCGCCAGCAGCCAAGTTCAGGGTACAAATAATTCACCCCTCCACTTT.

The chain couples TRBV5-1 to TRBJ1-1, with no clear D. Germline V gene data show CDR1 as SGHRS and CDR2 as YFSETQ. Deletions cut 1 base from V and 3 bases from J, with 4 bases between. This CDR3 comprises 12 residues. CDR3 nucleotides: TGCGCCAGCAGCTTGACAGACACTGAAGCTTTCTTT. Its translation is CASSLTDTEAFF.

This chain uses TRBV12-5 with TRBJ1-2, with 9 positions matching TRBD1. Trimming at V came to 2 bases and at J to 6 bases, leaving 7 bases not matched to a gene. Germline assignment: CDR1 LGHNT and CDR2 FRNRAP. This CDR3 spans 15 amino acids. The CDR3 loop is CASGLSRDRVDGYTF. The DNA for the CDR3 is TGTGCTAGTGGTTTGAGCCGGGACAGGGTCGATGGCTACACCTTC.

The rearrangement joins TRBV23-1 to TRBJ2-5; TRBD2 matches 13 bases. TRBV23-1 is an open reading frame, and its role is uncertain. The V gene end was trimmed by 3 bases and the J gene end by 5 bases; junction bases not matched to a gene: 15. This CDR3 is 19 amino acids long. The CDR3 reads CASSHKELAGGGTGETQYF. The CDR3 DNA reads TGCGCCAGCAGTCATAAAGAACTAGCGGGAGGGGGAACGGGGGAGACCCAGTACTTC.

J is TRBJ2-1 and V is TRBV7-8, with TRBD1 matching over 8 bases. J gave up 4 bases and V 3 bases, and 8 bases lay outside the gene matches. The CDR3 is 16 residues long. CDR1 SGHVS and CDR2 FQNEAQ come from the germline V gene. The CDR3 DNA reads TGTGCCAGCAGCTTGAGAGACAGGGGCAAGTACAATGAGCAGTTCTTC. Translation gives CASSLRDRGKYNEQFF. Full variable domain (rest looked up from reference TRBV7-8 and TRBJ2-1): GAGVSQSPRYKVAKRGQDVALRCDPISGHVSLFWYQQALGQGPEFLTYFQNEAQLDKSGLPSDRFFAERPEGSVSTLKIQRTQQEDSAVYLCASSLRDRGKYNEQFFGPGTRLTVL.